This T cell receptor (beta chain) was sequenced during a study of cytomegalovirus exposure and HLA in healthy donors. Study results and limitations: A later analysis linked a missense DCLRE1C variant to TCR beta V- and J-gene trimming.

This clone occurred once. The target antigen is unknown. Germline CDR1 reads LNHDA; CDR2 reads SQIVND (reference sequence). There are 14 residues in the CDR3. V was shortened by 10 bases and J by 2 bases, with 18 bases between the two germline ends. Primers for the PCR totalled 60 Vbeta and 13 Jbeta. Sequencing was performed with immunoSEQ multiplex PCR; in TCRdb, only in-frame clones are kept and a portion is missing. The sample includes about 81,000 clones, about 87% seen only once; the top ten take approximately 2.2%. What was sequenced was PBMCs. The receptor comes from a man aged 18 to 29 in good health and CMV-seronegative. V usage is TRBV19 and J usage is TRBJ2-7; D unclear. The CDR3: CANPRSEPTYEQYF. In nucleotides, the CDR3 is TGTGCCAACCCCCGGAGCGAACCTACCTACGAGCAGTACTTC.